This TCR beta chain originates from a study of control samples from healthy donors and cancer patients. This CDR3 comprises 13 residues. Germline V gives CDR1 MNHEY, CDR2 SMNVEV (reference sequence). V dropped 3 bases and J dropped 12 bases, with 12 bases sitting between them. Sequenced by immunoSEQ multiplex PCR; TCRdb stores in-frame clones only, minus some. In the table there are 90,000 to 130,000 clones, roughly four fifths of which are singletons. This sequence was found in a man in his late teens or twenties in good health. Sequences were obtained from blood. V usage is TRBV27 and J usage is TRBJ1-6; D is undetermined. The CDR3 coding sequence is TGTGCCAGCAGTTTTTCAGCATTCTTACCCCTCCACTTT. This encodes CASSFSAFLPLHF.